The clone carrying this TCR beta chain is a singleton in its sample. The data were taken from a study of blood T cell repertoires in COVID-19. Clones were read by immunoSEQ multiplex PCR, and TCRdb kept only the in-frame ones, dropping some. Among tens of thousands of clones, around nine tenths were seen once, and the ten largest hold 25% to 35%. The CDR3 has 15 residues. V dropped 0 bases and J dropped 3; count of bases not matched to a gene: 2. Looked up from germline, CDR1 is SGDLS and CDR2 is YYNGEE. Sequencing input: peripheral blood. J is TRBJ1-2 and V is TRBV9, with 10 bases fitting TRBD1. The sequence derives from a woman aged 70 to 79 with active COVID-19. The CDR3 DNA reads TGTGCCAGCAGCGTAGGAGGACAGGGGGACTATGGCTACACCTTC. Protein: CASSVGGQGDYGYTF.